This T cell receptor (beta chain) originates from a study of blood T cell repertoires in COVID-19. For the study at large: COVID-19 samples, acute and convalescent, were from the United States, Italy and Spain. Sample material is recorded as cDNA or gDNA derived from T cells, B-cell-depleted T cells, or PBMCs.

The CDR3 runs 10 residues. Between the trimmed V and J ends, which lost 9 bases and 4 bases, there was a span of 4 bases. Germline V gene lookup returns CDR1 LNHNV and CDR2 YYDKDF (reference sequence). Per the study methods: Reference gene primer amplification gave estimated nucleated cell counts. Using immunoSEQ multiplex PCR, the repertoire was profiled, and TCRdb retains in-frame clones only, with some absent. V and J calls plus clone size are reproduced from that table; the DNA served to infer D and trimming. The sample holds about 58,000 clones, roughly 86% seen once. This sequence joins TRBV15 and TRBJ1-3; D ambiguous. This receptor was taken from a woman between 45 and 65 years old with active or convalescent COVID-19. Source material: peripheral blood. In DNA, the CDR3 is TGTGCCACAGAGGGAAACACCATATATTTT. Translation gives CATEGNTIYF.